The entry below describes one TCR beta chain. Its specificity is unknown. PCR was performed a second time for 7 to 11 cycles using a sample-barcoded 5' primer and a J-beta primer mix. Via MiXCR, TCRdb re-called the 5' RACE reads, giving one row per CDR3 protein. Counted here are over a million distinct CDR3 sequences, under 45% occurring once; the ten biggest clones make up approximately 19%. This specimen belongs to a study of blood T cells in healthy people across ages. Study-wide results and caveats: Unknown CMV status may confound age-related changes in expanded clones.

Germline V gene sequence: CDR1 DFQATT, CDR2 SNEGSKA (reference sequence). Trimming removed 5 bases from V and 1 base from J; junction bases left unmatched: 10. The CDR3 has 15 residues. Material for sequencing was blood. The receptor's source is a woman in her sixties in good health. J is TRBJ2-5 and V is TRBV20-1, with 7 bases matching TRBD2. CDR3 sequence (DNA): TGCAGTGCTGCTCGGACTAGACTGGGCCAAGAGACCCAGTACTTC. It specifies CSAARTRLGQETQYF.